This entry features one TCR beta chain sequence. This record comes from a study of PD-L1 blockade in urothelial cancer. Study at large: Patients took up atezolizumab in the mid-2010s at 1,200 mg intravenously every 3 weeks. Before enrollment, 0 to 3 chemotherapy regimens had been given to patients. Blood analysis was done at 3 weeks (second dose) and 6 weeks after treatment began.

This table comes from immunoSEQ multiplex PCR, and its TCRdb copy is limited to in-frame clones, with some not included. The sample shows about 30,000 clones, over 70% of them seen only once. The CDR3 sequence is 15 residues long. The V gene's germline CDR1 is GTSNPN and CDR2 SVGIG (reference sequence). V dropped 7 bases and J dropped 0 bases, with 16 bases sitting between them. This sample comprised PBMCs, obtained around atezolizumab (anti-PD-L1) treatment. The clonotype comes from a man aged 50 to 60 with urothelial cancer. The chain combines TRBV30 with TRBJ2-1; weak D call: TRBD1 (6 bases). DNA for the CDR3: TGTGCCTACTCCAGGGGCGGAAGCTCCTACAATGAGCAGTTCTTC. Translating gives CAYSRGGSSYNEQFF.